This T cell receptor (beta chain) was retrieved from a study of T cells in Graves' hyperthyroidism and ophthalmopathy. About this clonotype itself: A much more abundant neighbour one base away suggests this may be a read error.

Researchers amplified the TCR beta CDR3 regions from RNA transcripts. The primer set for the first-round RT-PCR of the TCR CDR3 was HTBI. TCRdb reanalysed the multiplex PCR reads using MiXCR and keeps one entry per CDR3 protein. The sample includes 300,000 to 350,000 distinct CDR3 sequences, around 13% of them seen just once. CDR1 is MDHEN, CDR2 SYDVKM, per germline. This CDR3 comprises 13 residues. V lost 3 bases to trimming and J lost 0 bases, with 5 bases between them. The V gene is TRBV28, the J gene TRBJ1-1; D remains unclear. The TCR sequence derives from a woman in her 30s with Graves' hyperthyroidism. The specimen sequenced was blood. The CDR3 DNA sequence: TGTGCCAGCAGTTTTGAAGTGAACACTGAAGCTTTCTTT. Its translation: CASSFEVNTEAFF.